These T cell receptor beta chains were read from a single sample in a study of STAT5B mutations in CD4+ large granular lymphocyte leukemia. Method: immunoSEQ multiplex PCR; TCRdb's copy keeps in-frame clones and lacks some. The sample holds 20,000 to 25,000 clones; about 80% are singletons and the top ten take about 9.8%. Sequencing was performed on CD4+ T cells from blood buffy coats. Source of these receptors: a human donor in good health. Both conserved end residues are part of each CDR3. The D gene is left open where the match is weak. Size values are once, few and many counts, or a class for expanded clones, and some rows have none.

D	J	size	V	DNA	CDR3
NA	TRBJ1-2	NA	TRBV6-1	TGTGCCAGCAGTGAAAGGGGTAGGATCTCTGGCTACACCTTC	CASSERGRISGYTF
TRBD1	TRBJ2-1	NA	TRBV5-6	TGTGCCAGCAGCTCGGGGACAGGCGAGCAGTTCTTC	CASSSGTGEQFF
NA	TRBJ2-6	NA	TRBV11-3	TGTGCCAGCAGCTTAAATAGGGGGGCCAACGTCCTGACTTTC	CASSLNRGANVLTF
TRBD2	TRBJ2-3	NA	TRBV7-2	TGTGCCAGCAGCTTCTTAAGTAGCGGGAGGGCAGATACGCAGTATTTT	CASSFLSSGRADTQYF
NA	TRBJ2-1	NA	TRBV5-1	TGCGCCAGCAGCTTCGAGGGTTGGAATGAGCAGTTCTTC	CASSFEGWNEQFF
NA	TRBJ2-2	NA	TRBV2	TGTGCCAGCAGGGCCATACCGAACACCGGGGAGCTGTTTTTT	CASRAIPNTGELFF
NA	TRBJ1-6	NA	TRBV5-6	TGTGCCAGCAGCCGCGACGGCCGTGTGAATTCACCCCTCCACTTT	CASSRDGRVNSPLHF
NA	TRBJ2-5	once	TRBV9	TGTGCCAGCAGCGTGGGAGGAGGGATAGAGACCCAGTACTTC	CASSVGGGIETQYF
NA	TRBJ2-7	NA	TRBV5-1	TGCGCCAGCAGCTTGGGCGGGACCTACGAGCAGTACTTC	CASSLGGTYEQYF
NA	TRBJ2-7	NA	TRBV7-9	TGTGCCAGCAGCCCTGGGAGGACTGGTTACGAGCAGTACTTC	CASSPGRTGYEQYF
NA	TRBJ1-5	NA	TRBV5-4	TGTGCCAGCAGCCACGGGACCCCGGACCCTCAGCCCCAGCATTTT	CASSHGTPDPQPQHF
TRBD2	TRBJ2-1	NA	TRBV6-5	TGTGCCAGCAGCCAAGCCGGGACTATGTTGTTCTTC	CASSQAGTMLFF
NA	TRBJ2-5	NA	TRBV11-2	TGTGCCAGCAGCTTATTTAGAACACAAGAGACCCAGTACTTC	CASSLFRTQETQYF
TRBD2	TRBJ2-1	NA	TRBV28	TGTGCCAGCCCCCCTAGGTCGGGAGGGGTGTATGAGCAGTTCTTC	CASPPRSGGVYEQFF